The sequence of this T cell receptor (beta chain) was determined in a study of shared clonotypes between healthy human individuals. Study background: Each donor had three CD4 naive, three CD4 memory, two CD8 naive and one CD8 memory plate. Findings of the study overall: The naive CD4 repertoires of several donors were compared, and approximately 4.7% of clonotypes were shared.

In this sample, this clone turned up once. Its target is unknown. The CDR3 loop spans 15 amino acids. The germline CDR1 and CDR2 sequences are SEHNR and FQNEAQ (reference sequence). Between the trimmed V and J ends, which lost 5 bases and 6 bases, there was a span of 17 bases. The material for each subset, its genomic DNA, was split evenly across several immunoSEQ plates. In the sorted-subset replicate PCRs, 200 ng DNA, 25,000 to 30,000 T cell genomes, was used. The table came from immunoSEQ multiplex PCR; TCRdb's copy has only in-frame clones and leaves some out. The sample yields some 2,100,000 clones, approximately 94% seen once. Terminally differentiated effector memory CD45RA+ cells were left out of the naive CD8 fraction, which was CD45RO-negative and positively selected for CCR7.

The clonotype comes from a man aged 18 to 29 in good health. Some clones in this sample may be carry-over from other donors' samples. Material for sequencing was naive CD8+ T cells from PBMCs. The V call is TRBV7-9, the J call TRBJ2-1; TRBD1 might be the D (6 bases). Here the CDR3 DNA reads TGTGCCAGCAGCCCCCTGGGGACATTCGGCAATGAGCAGTTCTTC. This codes for CASSPLGTFGNEQFF.